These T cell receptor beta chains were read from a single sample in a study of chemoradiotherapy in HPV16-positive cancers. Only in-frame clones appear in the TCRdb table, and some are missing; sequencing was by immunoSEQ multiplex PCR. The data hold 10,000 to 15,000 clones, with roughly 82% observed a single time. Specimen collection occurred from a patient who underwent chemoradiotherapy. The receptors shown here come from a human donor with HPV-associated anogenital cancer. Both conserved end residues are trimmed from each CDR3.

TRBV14 ASSQDGDSQETQY
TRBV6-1 ASSESWDRVLRETQY
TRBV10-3 AISEGGSGLVTNEQF
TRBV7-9 ASSLGTGSGEKLF
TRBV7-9 ASSTLAGPNTDTQY
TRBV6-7 ASSPRTGSNTEAF
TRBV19 ASSIVGGIAYNEQF
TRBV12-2 ASRLSCTDTQY
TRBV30 ACPGVVNTEAF
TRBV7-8 ASSRITQGGGNTIY
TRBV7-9 ASSLEGEGANVLT
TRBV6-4 ASSRSPGQGERTF
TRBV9 ASSVEGGTTEAF
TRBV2 ATRQGVGDTQY
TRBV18 ASATLAEFPSTDTQY
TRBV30 AWSWGPYNEQF
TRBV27 ASSLQSRADTQY
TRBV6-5 ASSTLQGTGAEAF
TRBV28 ASSFGGGGNTGELF
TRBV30 AWSGGAGPDTQY
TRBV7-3 ASSSGQGASYEQY
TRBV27 ASSSQGAGELF
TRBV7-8 ASSGLGGANTEAF
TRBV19 ASSSQGPNYGYT
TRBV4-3 ASSQDTGRGYNEQF
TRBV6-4 ASSEGSGVYGYT